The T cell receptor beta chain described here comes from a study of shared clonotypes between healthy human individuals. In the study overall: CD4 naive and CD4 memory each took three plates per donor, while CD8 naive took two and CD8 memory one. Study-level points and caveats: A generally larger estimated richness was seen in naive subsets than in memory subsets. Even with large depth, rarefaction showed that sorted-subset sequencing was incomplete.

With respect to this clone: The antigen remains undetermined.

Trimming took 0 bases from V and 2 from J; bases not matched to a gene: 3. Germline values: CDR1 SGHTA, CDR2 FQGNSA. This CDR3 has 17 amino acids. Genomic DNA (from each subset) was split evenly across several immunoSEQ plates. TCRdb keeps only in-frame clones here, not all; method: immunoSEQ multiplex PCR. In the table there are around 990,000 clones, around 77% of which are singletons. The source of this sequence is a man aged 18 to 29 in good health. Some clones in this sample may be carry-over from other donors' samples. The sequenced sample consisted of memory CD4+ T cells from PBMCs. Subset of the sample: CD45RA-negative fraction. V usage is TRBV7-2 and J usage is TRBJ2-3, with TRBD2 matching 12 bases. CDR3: CASSLAGLAGNTDTQYF. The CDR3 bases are TGTGCCAGCAGCTTAGCCGGACTAGCGGGAAACACAGATACGCAGTATTTT.